Below, 24 T cell receptor beta chains from the same sample are listed, as sequenced in a study of Tregs in tolerant kidney transplant recipients. The table came from immunoSEQ multiplex PCR; TCRdb's copy has only in-frame clones and leaves some out. The sample has tens of thousands of clones, 95% to 98% seen once. The source was Tregs from blood, collected before the transplant. The receptors here all came from a human donor who received a combined kidney and bone marrow transplant.

This chain connects TRBV7-9 to TRBJ2-7; D not certain. Trimming took off 1 base at V and 0 bases at J, with 4 bases between the two ends. The CDR3 is 13 amino acids. CDR1 is SEHNR, CDR2 FQNEAQ, per germline (reference sequence). The CDR3 loop is CASSLDSSYEQYF. The CDR3 coding sequence is TGTGCCAGCAGCTTAGACAGCTCCTACGAGCAGTACTTC.

The gene calls are TRBV11-2 and TRBJ2-1; perhaps TRBD2 as D (6 bases). The CDR3 length is 15 residues. Between the trimmed V and J ends, which lost 1 base and 8 bases, there was a span of 15 bases. CDR1 and CDR2 from the germline V gene are SGHAT and FQNNGV. CDR3 residues: CASSLGGVTVDEQFF. The CDR3 nucleotides are TGTGCCAGCAGCTTAGGCGGGGTGACGGTGGATGAGCAGTTCTTC.

J is TRBJ1-5 and V is TRBV30; 10 bases line up with TRBD1. Trimming cost V 2 bases and J 7 bases; bases outside gene matches: 5. The CDR3 extends over 14 amino acids. Germline CDR1 is GTSNPN and CDR2 is SVGIG (reference sequence). Here the CDR3 reads CAWSQTGGGQPQHF. In DNA form, the CDR3 reads TGTGCCTGGAGTCAGACAGGGGGCGGCCAGCCCCAGCATTTT. The full variable domain, with the rest looked up from reference TRBV30 and TRBJ1-5, is SQTIHQWPATLVQPVGSPLSLECTVEGTSNPNLYWYRQAAGRGLQLLFYSVGIGQISSEVPQNLSASRPQDRQFILSSKKLLLSDSGFYLCAWSQTGGGQPQHFGDGTRLSIL.

This clone was detected only once. The rearrangement links TRBV5-4 to TRBJ2-1; D possibly corresponds to TRBD2 (5 bases). Trimming left V 4 bases short and J 3 bases short, with 14 bases between. There are 15 residues in the CDR3. From germline, CDR1 is SGHNT and CDR2 YYREEE (reference sequence). In DNA, the CDR3 is TGTGCCAGCAGCCGCGCCGGAACTAGCTACAATGAGCAGTTCTTC. This sequence encodes CASSRAGTSYNEQFF.

V is TRBV10-2 and J is TRBJ1-5; the D gene is possibly TRBD1 (6 bases). V was shortened by 3 bases and J by 6 bases, with 12 bases between the two germline ends. CDR1 is WSHSY, CDR2 SAAADI, per germline. The CDR3 runs 14 residues. CDR3 bases: TGCGCCAGCAGTGATTGGGGGGGCGGTCAGCCCCAGCATTTT. Protein: CASSDWGGGQPQHF.

The rearrangement links TRBV29-1 to TRBJ2-1, with 14 nucleotides matching TRBD2. Germline CDR1 is SQVTM and CDR2 is ANQGSEA. Trimming cost V 7 bases and J 7 bases; bases outside gene matches: 6. The CDR3 is made up of 14 amino acids. The CDR3: CSAVTSGGGNEQFF. CDR3 coding DNA: TGCAGCGCCGTGACTAGCGGGGGGGGGAATGAGCAGTTCTTC.

V and J are TRBV7-9 and TRBJ2-1; tentative D call: TRBD2 (5 bases). The CDR3 loop spans 12 amino acids. Looked up from germline, CDR1 is SEHNR and CDR2 is FQNEAQ (reference sequence). V lost 7 bases and J 5 bases, leaving 9 bases between the germline ends. The CDR3 coding sequence is TGTGCCAGCAAGACACTAGACAATGAGCAGTTCTTC. Protein sequence: CASKTLDNEQFF.

The chain carries TRBV6-5 and TRBJ1-5; D unclear. This CDR3 contains 15 residues. V was trimmed by 11 bases and J by 3 bases, leaving 20 bases between them. Germline loops: CDR1 MNHEY, CDR2 SVGAGI. CDR3 bases: TGTGCCGTCCGGAAGGGAGGGTTGGACAATCAGCCCCAGCATTTT. This codes for CAVRKGGLDNQPQHF.

Only one count was recorded for this clone. The V call is TRBV18, the J call TRBJ1-3; D is unclear. This CDR3 comprises 15 residues. From germline, CDR1 is KGHSH and CDR2 LQKENI. The V end was cut by 6 bases, the J end by 0 bases, with 12 bases between. The DNA of the CDR3 is TGTGCCAGCTCGTCAACAGTGCGCTCTGGAAACACCATATATTTT. It codes for CASSSTVRSGNTIYF.

V is TRBV7-2 and J is TRBJ1-3, with D maybe TRBD1 (6 bases). Germline lookup yields CDR1 SGHTA and CDR2 FQGNSA. This CDR3 region has 15 residues. With 1 base removed from V and 2 bases from J, the gap between germline ends came to 9 bases. CDR3 region: CASSLGGRAGNTIYF. The CDR3 coding sequence is TGTGCCAGCAGCTTAGGGGGGCGAGCTGGAAACACCATATATTTT. The variable domain in full, with the rest retrieved from reference TRBV7-2 and TRBJ1-3, is GAGVSQSPSNKVTEKGKDVELRCDPISGHTALYWYRQSLGQGLEFLIYFQGNSAPDKSGLPSDRFSAERTGGSVSTLTIQRTQQEDSAVYLCASSLGGRAGNTIYFGEGSWLTVV.

The rearrangement links TRBV18 to TRBJ2-5; no firm D call. Germline CDR1 and CDR2: KGHSH and LQKENI. CDR3 size: 14 residues. With 2 bases removed from V and 5 bases from J, the gap between germline ends came to 12 bases. For the CDR3, the DNA is TGTGCCAGCTCACCATTCGGGTCTTTGGAGACCCAGTACTTC. Translated: CASSPFGSLETQYF.

The chain recombines TRBV5-1 with TRBJ1-1, with 9 bases identical to TRBD1. Germline V gene data show CDR1 as SGHRS and CDR2 as YFSETQ. The J segment lost 4 bases and the V segment lost 3 bases, leaving 4 bases of the junction unmatched. This CDR3 region has 14 residues. CDR3 region: CASSSYRGPTEAFF. The CDR3 DNA reads as TGCGCCAGCAGCTCATACAGGGGGCCCACTGAAGCTTTCTTT.

This sequence joins TRBV2 and TRBJ1-2; 11 nucleotides agree with TRBD1. Germline CDR1 SNHLY, CDR2 FYNNEI. Trimming took 5 bases from V and 5 from J; bases not matched to a gene: 1. The CDR3 consists of 13 residues. The CDR3 region is CASSRDRGYGYTF. The CDR3 coding sequence is TGTGCCAGCAGTCGGGACAGGGGGTATGGCTACACCTTC.

V usage is TRBV11-2 and J usage is TRBJ2-3, with 8 bases identical to TRBD2. J was trimmed by 5 bases and V by 5 bases; bases with no gene match: 9. CDR1 and CDR2 from the germline V gene are SGHAT and FQNNGV. The CDR3 totals 15 residues. Here the CDR3 reads CASSQNGGAGDTQYF. CDR3 DNA sequence: TGTGCCAGCAGCCAAAACGGGGGGGCTGGAGATACGCAGTATTTT.

The rearrangement joins TRBV5-1 to TRBJ2-5; 9 nucleotides align to TRBD1. This CDR3 has 14 residues. Trimming at V came to 4 bases and at J to 5 bases, leaving 6 bases not matched to a gene. Germline CDR1 SGHRS, CDR2 YFSETQ. CDR3 nucleotides: TGCGCCAGCAGCCCACAGGGGGCCGGGGAGACCCAGTACTTC. The encoded protein is CASSPQGAGETQYF.

The chain recombines TRBV9 with TRBJ2-5; a possible D gene is TRBD2 (7 bases). The V gene's germline CDR1 is SGDLS and CDR2 YYNGEE. This CDR3 has 13 residues. The ends were cut back, 6 bases at V and 7 bases at J, with 16 bases in the middle. The CDR3 DNA reads TGTGCCAGCACCAACGGGGGGCAGGGGACCCAGTACTTC. Amino acids: CASTNGGQGTQYF.

The chain has TRBV19 and TRBJ1-2, with TRBD1 identical over 7 bases. V was pared by 3 bases and J by 7 bases, with 8 bases of the junction left unmatched. Germline values: CDR1 LNHDA, CDR2 SQIVND (reference sequence). This CDR3 is 14 amino acids long. The CDR3 DNA reads as TGTGCCAGTAGTATTTACAGGGGAGGTGGTGGCTACACCTTC. Translation gives CASSIYRGGGGYTF. Filled out from reference TRBV19 and TRBJ1-2, the complete variable domain reads DGGITQSPKYLFRKEGQNVTLSCEQNLNHDAMYWYRQDPGQGLRLIYYSQIVNDFQKGDIAEGYSVSREKKESFPLTVTSAQKNPTAFYLCASSIYRGGGGYTFGSGTRLTVV.

V is TRBV27 and J is TRBJ1-5; D uncertain. V lost 6 bases and J 3 bases, leaving 6 bases between the germline ends. There are 12 residues in the CDR3. Germline CDR1 reads MNHEY; CDR2 reads SMNVEV (reference sequence). CDR3 residues: CASRSPNQPQHF. CDR3 DNA sequence: TGTGCCAGCAGGAGCCCCAATCAGCCCCAGCATTTT.

This clone is a singleton in its sample. The rearrangement links TRBV7-3 to TRBJ2-2, with 8 bases lining up with TRBD2. Germline CDR1 SGHTA, CDR2 FQGTGA. This CDR3 has 15 amino acids. Trimming at V came to 5 bases and at J to 5 bases, leaving 7 bases not matched to a gene. CDR3 protein: CASSPGTSGTGELFF. CDR3 DNA: TGTGCCAGCAGCCCCGGGACTAGTGGAACCGGGGAGCTGTTTTTT.

This chain joins TRBV30 and TRBJ1-6; TRBD1 matches 8 bases. The CDR3 runs 13 residues. The germline gives CDR1 GTSNPN, CDR2 SVGIG (reference sequence). V shed 6 bases, J shed 6 bases, and the junction held 4 bases outside the gene matches. The CDR3 loop reads CACRTGSNSPLHF. CDR3 nucleotide sequence: TGTGCCTGCCGGACAGGGAGTAATTCACCCCTCCACTTT.

The rearrangement uses TRBV18 and TRBJ1-6, with TRBD1 as a possible D gene (6 bases). V gave up 3 bases and J gave up 15 bases, with 15 bases separating them. CDR1 KGHSH and CDR2 LQKENI come from the germline V gene. The CDR3 consists of 13 residues. Here the CDR3 reads CASSPSEQGVLHF. Written as DNA, the CDR3 is TGTGCCAGCTCACCCTCAGAACAGGGTGTCCTCCACTTT.

The rearrangement links TRBV6-1 to TRBJ2-2; D remains ambiguous. The CDR3 has 14 residues. The V and J ends lost 4 bases and 1 base respectively, with 7 bases between them. Germline CDR1 and CDR2: MNHNS and SASEGT. In DNA form, the CDR3 reads TGTGCCAGCAGTGGGAGCAGGAACACCGGGGAGCTGTTTTTT. Translation gives CASSGSRNTGELFF.

This chain connects TRBV28 to TRBJ2-3; 7 nucleotides match TRBD1. V lost 6 bases and J lost 1; bases outside the gene matches: 7. The germline V gene encodes CDR1 MDHEN and CDR2 SYDVKM. The CDR3 spans 15 residues. This CDR3 reads CASSRDRARTDTQYF. CDR3 sequence (DNA): TGTGCCAGCAGCCGTGACAGGGCCCGCACAGATACGCAGTATTTT.

The J gene is TRBJ1-4, the V gene TRBV9; 7 bases fit TRBD1. CDR3 length equals 15 residues. Germline V gives CDR1 SGDLS, CDR2 YYNGEE. V shed 1 base and J 8 bases; nucleotides not matched to a gene: 8. CDR3 region: CASSVSPGQREKLFF. The CDR3 nucleotides are TGTGCCAGCAGCGTATCGCCGGGACAGCGGGAAAAACTGTTTTTT.